Below, one T cell receptor beta chain is given with its context. Its antigen is still unknown. This entry comes from a study of cytomegalovirus exposure and HLA in healthy donors. Overall study results and limits: It was shown in a later analysis that HLA-associated TCR beta chains were more clonally expanded than other, equally common chains. V- and J-gene trimming of TCR beta was linked (in a later analysis) to a missense DCLRE1C variant. In an earlier analysis, about 87% or about 30%: the productive usage of most TCR beta V segments. The study assumed roughly uniform donor sequencing depth for presence/absence analyses.

The primer mix had 60 Vbeta and 13 Jbeta primers. Repertoires were generated with immunoSEQ multiplex PCR, while TCRdb's copy carries only in-frame clones and drops some. The sample yields 150,000 to 200,000 clones, 60% to 80% seen once. Trimming stripped 1 base from V and 8 bases from J, with 11 bases between. The CDR3 runs 13 residues. CDR1 and CDR2 from the germline V gene are SNHLY and FYNNEI. The sample was PBMCs. This sequence joins TRBV2 and TRBJ1-2, with a tentative D call TRBD1 (5 bases). This sequence was found in a man aged 35 to 55 in good health and CMV-seropositive. CDR3: CASSEERDWGYTF. For the CDR3, the DNA is TGTGCCAGCAGTGAAGAGAGGGACTGGGGCTACACCTTC.